This passage covers 6 T cell receptor beta chains from one sample sequenced in a study of blood T cell repertoires in COVID-19. Data came from immunoSEQ multiplex PCR; TCRdb stores just in-frame clones and leaves some out. The table lists approximately 44,000 clones, more than 80% of them singletons, with 0.3% to 0.4% in the top ten. The sample was peripheral blood. All receptors derive from a man aged 50 to 60 with COVID-19, enrolled during active disease.

The chain links TRBV5-4 to TRBJ2-5; the D is unclear. This CDR3 spans 15 amino acids. V gave up 4 bases and J gave up 5 bases, with 18 bases separating them. Germline CDR1 reads SGHNT; CDR2 reads YYREEE (reference sequence). The CDR3: CASSTAAFNRETQYF. In nucleotides, the CDR3 is TGTGCCAGCAGCACCGCCGCCTTTAATCGGGAGACCCAGTACTTC.

This CDR3 reads CASSQVGSSGRINEQFF. CDR3 sequence (DNA): TGTGCCAGCAGCCAAGTTGGGTCTAGCGGGAGAATCAATGAGCAGTTCTTC. V and J are TRBV3-1 (or the pseudogene TRBV3-2) and TRBJ2-1; 10 nucleotides align to TRBD2. Looked up from germline, CDR1 is LGHDT and CDR2 is YNNKEL (reference sequence). V gave up 1 base and J gave up 6 bases; unmatched junction bases: 9. The length of the CDR3 is 17 residues.

The chain uses TRBV19 and TRBJ1-6; TRBD1 matches 9 bases. CDR1 and CDR2 from the germline V gene are LNHDA and SQIVND (reference sequence). Losses at the gene ends were 5 bases for V and 0 bases for J; bases not matched to a gene: 5. This CDR3 spans 17 amino acids. In DNA form, the CDR3 reads TGTGCCAGTAGTCCGACAGGGGGTAGCTCCTATAATTCACCCCTCCACTTT. Its protein product is CASSPTGGSSYNSPLHF.

The rearrangement links TRBV20-1 to TRBJ1-6, with 7 bases identical to TRBD1. The V and J ends lost 6 bases and 9 bases, in that order; junction bases with no gene match: 11. Germline-derived CDR1 and CDR2 are DFQATT and SNEGSKA (reference sequence). The CDR3 is 14 residues long. The CDR3 here is CSASRGQKASPLHF. The CDR3 bases are TGCAGTGCCAGTAGGGGACAGAAAGCTTCACCCCTCCACTTT.

The V and J genes are TRBV5-1 and TRBJ2-1; 13 nucleotides agree with TRBD2. The trim removed 2 bases at V and 5 bases at J, leaving 4 bases unmatched. Germline V gene data show CDR1 as SGHRS and CDR2 as YFSETQ. CDR3 length: 16 residues. The CDR3 loop is CASSLGTSGTNNEQFF. CDR3 DNA: TGCGCCAGCAGCTTAGGGACTAGCGGGACTAACAATGAGCAGTTCTTC. The whole variable domain, remainder taken from reference TRBV5-1 and TRBJ2-1, is KAGVTQTPRYLIKTRGQQVTLSCSPISGHRSVSWYQQTPGQGLQFLFEYFSETQRNKGNFPGRFSGRQFSNSRSEMNVSTLELGDSALYLCASSLGTSGTNNEQFFGPGTRLTVL.

V and J are TRBV30 and TRBJ1-3; D is perhaps TRBD1 (6 bases). The CDR3 runs 13 residues. With 5 bases removed from V and 0 bases from J, the gap between germline ends came to 8 bases. The germline V gene has CDR1 GTSNPN and CDR2 SVGIG (reference sequence). For the CDR3, the DNA is TGTGCCTGGGGACAGCGCTCTGGAAACACCATATATTTT. It is translated as CAWGQRSGNTIYF.